The rows below give T cell receptor beta chains drawn from one sample of a study of OX40 agonist ivuxolimab in advanced cancers. Assay used: immunoSEQ multiplex PCR; TCRdb lists only in-frame clones, some missing. The data hold tens of thousands of clones, with approximately 89% observed a single time. This material consisted of CD4+ or CD8+ T cells sorted from blood, taken in a trial of the OX40 agonist ivuxolimab. The receptors here all came from an adult with an advanced solid tumor such as melanoma, head and neck, liver or kidney cancer. The CDR3 runs from the conserved cysteine through the conserved F or W. D genes are given only for firm matches. A row's size may be missing; if present it is once, few, many or a size class.

clone size	D gene	V gene	J gene	CDR3 protein	CDR3 DNA
once	.	TRBV11-3	TRBJ2-1	CASSLGRLTDEQFF	TGTGCCAGCAGCTTAGGTCGGTTGACAGATGAGCAGTTCTTC
.	.	TRBV5-1	TRBJ1-1	CASSLLPTNTEAFF	TGCGCCAGCAGCTTGTTGCCGACCAACACTGAAGCTTTCTTT
.	.	TRBV5-4	TRBJ1-3	CASSPDRSSGNTIYF	TGTGCCAGCAGCCCAGACAGGAGCTCTGGAAACACCATATATTTT
.	TRBD2	TRBV5-1	TRBJ2-3	CASSLEGLAGFTDTQYF	TGCGCCAGCAGCTTGGAAGGACTAGCGGGTTTCACAGATACGCAGTATTTT
few	.	TRBV7-8	TRBJ1-2	CASSSGDYGYTF	TGTGCCAGCAGCTCGGGCGACTATGGCTACACCTTC
.	TRBD2	TRBV7-3	TRBJ2-1	CASSFGAGEQFF	TGTGCCAGCAGCTTCGGAGCGGGAGAGCAGTTCTTC
.	TRBD1	TRBV11-3	TRBJ2-2	CASSLTTGVPGELFF	TGTGCCAGCAGCTTAACTACAGGGGTCCCCGGGGAGCTGTTTTTT
.	.	TRBV6-5	TRBJ1-1	CASSTGEAFF	TGTGCCTCGTCAACGGGTGAAGCTTTCTTT
.	TRBD1	TRBV28	TRBJ2-7	CASSLSGQGRAYEQYF	TGTGCCAGCAGTTTATCGGGACAGGGTAGGGCCTACGAGCAGTACTTC
few	.	TRBV19	TRBJ1-1	CASSPSGQTNTEAFF	TGTGCCAGTAGTCCGAGTGGACAGACGAACACTGAAGCTTTCTTT
few	.	TRBV7-2	TRBJ1-1	CASSLALRGGTEAFF	TGTGCCAGCAGCTTAGCGCTGCGGGGCGGGACTGAAGCTTTCTTT
.	.	TRBV2	TRBJ2-5	CASSDSGYVGQETQYF	TGTGCCAGCAGTGATTCCGGTTACGTCGGTCAAGAGACCCAGTACTTC
.	TRBD1	TRBV6-1	TRBJ2-7	CASSEAGTGAYEQYF	TGTGCCAGCAGTGAGGCGGGGACAGGAGCCTACGAGCAGTACTTC
.	TRBD1	TRBV28	TRBJ2-3	CASSFAQGTGLGTQYF	TGTGCCAGCAGTTTCGCCCAGGGGACAGGGTTGGGTACGCAGTATTTT
.	.	TRBV7-8	TRBJ2-1	CASSLAFGRGYYNEQFF	TGTGCCAGCAGCTTAGCCTTTGGGCGGGGATACTACAATGAGCAGTTCTTC
.	.	TRBV2	TRBJ2-7	CASIRDYEQYF	TGTGCCAGCATTAGGGATTACGAGCAGTACTTC
.	TRBD1	TRBV5-1	TRBJ2-7	CASSLEQGTGVFYEQYF	TGCGCCAGCAGCTTGGAACAAGGGACAGGGGTTTTCTACGAGCAGTACTTC
.	TRBD1	TRBV18	TRBJ1-5	CASSPGGVGQPQHF	TGTGCCAGCTCTCCAGGGGGGGTTGGTCAGCCCCAGCATTTT
.	.	TRBV7-3	TRBJ2-5	CASSLTRTETQYF	TGTGCCAGCAGCTTAACGCGAACAGAGACCCAGTACTTC
.	.	TRBV19	TRBJ2-2	CASLGSAGELFF	TGTGCCAGTTTAGGGTCGGCCGGGGAGCTGTTTTTT
once	.	TRBV12-2	TRBJ1-5	CASRSHGVCQPQHF	TGTGCAAGTCGCTCCCATGGGGTGTGTCAGCCCCAGCATTTT